What follows are 18 T cell receptor beta chains derived from one specimen sequenced in a study of cytomegalovirus exposure and HLA in healthy donors. A multiplex PCR was run with 60 Vbeta primers and 13 Jbeta primers. Method: immunoSEQ multiplex PCR; TCRdb's copy keeps in-frame clones and lacks some. The profile shows roughly 66,000 clones, around 78% of them singletons. Sequences were obtained from PBMCs. Receptors were obtained from a man in his fifties in good health and CMV-seronegative.

J is TRBJ2-3 and V is TRBV4-1, with 9 bases aligning to TRBD1. Germline trimming cut 2 bases from V and 4 bases from J; bases unmatched to any gene: 10. Germline loops: CDR1 MGHRA, CDR2 YSYEKL. The CDR3 extends over 17 amino acids. The CDR3 nucleotides read TGCGCCAGCAGCCAAACTGACAGGGGGTTTAGTGCAGATACGCAGTATTTT. This gives the protein CASSQTDRGFSADTQYF.

The V call is TRBV2, the J call TRBJ1-1; no clear D. CDR1 is SNHLY, CDR2 FYNNEI, per germline. This CDR3 region has 13 residues. The V end lost 3 bases, the J end lost 0 bases, and 5 bases lay between the germline ends. DNA for the CDR3: TGTGCCAGCAGTGATAGCATGAACACTGAAGCTTTCTTT. It encodes CASSDSMNTEAFF. The complete variable domain, with remaining parts taken from reference TRBV2 and TRBJ1-1, reads EPEVTQTPSHQVTQMGQEVILRCVPISNHLYFYWYRQILGQKVEFLVSFYNNEISEKSEIFDDQFSVERPDGSNFTLKIRSTKLEDSAMYFCASSDSMNTEAFFGQGTRLTVV.

The chain carries TRBV18 and TRBJ2-7, with 10 bases identical to TRBD1. The CDR3 is 15 amino acids. Germline CDR1 and CDR2: KGHSH and LQKENI. After removal of 4 bases from V and 3 bases from J, the junction contained 6 bases not matched to a gene. The CDR3 DNA follows: TGTGCCAGCTCACTGGCCGGGACAGGGGACTACGAGCAGTACTTC. Translated, it gives CASSLAGTGDYEQYF.

V usage is TRBV19 and J usage is TRBJ2-7; TRBD1 matches 10 bases. V was pared by 5 bases and J by 3 bases, with 10 bases of the junction left unmatched. The germline gives CDR1 LNHDA, CDR2 SQIVND (reference sequence). This CDR3 has 16 residues. In DNA form, the CDR3 reads TGTGCCAGTAGTCCGACAGGGGGCGACGTGGACTACGAGCAGTACTTC. Translating it yields CASSPTGGDVDYEQYF.

This chain joins TRBV10-3 and TRBJ2-1; 8 positions match TRBD2. The CDR3 is 12 residues long. Germline lookup yields CDR1 ENHRY and CDR2 SYGVKD. The CDR3 coding sequence is TGTGCTAGCGGGGACAACTACAATGAGCAGTTCTTC. This codes for CASGDNYNEQFF.

The chain employs TRBV18 and TRBJ1-4; D uncertain. The CDR3 has 15 amino acids. CDR1 and CDR2 from the germline V gene are KGHSH and LQKENI. V dropped 6 bases and J dropped 7 bases, with 18 bases sitting between them. The CDR3 protein is CASSRTGMIGEKLFF. The DNA of the CDR3 is TGTGCCAGCTCCCGCACCGGGATGATTGGTGAAAAACTGTTTTTT.

This sequence joins TRBV30 and TRBJ1-5; tentative D call: TRBD1 (6 bases). V was shortened by 2 bases and J by 6 bases, with 11 bases between the two germline ends. CDR1 and CDR2 (germline): GTSNPN, SVGIG (reference sequence). This CDR3 comprises 13 residues. The CDR3 is CAWSTQDSQPQHF. CDR3 bases: TGTGCCTGGAGTACACAGGACAGTCAGCCCCAGCATTTT. The complete variable domain, with remaining parts taken from reference TRBV30 and TRBJ1-5, reads SQTIHQWPATLVQPVGSPLSLECTVEGTSNPNLYWYRQAAGRGLQLLFYSVGIGQISSEVPQNLSASRPQDRQFILSSKKLLLSDSGFYLCAWSTQDSQPQHFGDGTRLSIL.

This rearrangement joins TRBV28 to TRBJ1-1; D is possibly TRBD1 (5 bases). The V end was cut by 1 base, the J end by 5 bases, with 11 bases between. CDR1 is MDHEN, CDR2 SYDVKM, per germline. The CDR3 totals 14 residues. The CDR3 loop is CASSLFGGGTEAFF. Written as DNA, the CDR3 is TGTGCCAGCAGTTTATTCGGGGGGGGTACTGAAGCTTTCTTT.

This chain uses TRBV27 with TRBJ2-4; a weak D match, TRBD2 (7 bases). Germline CDR1 is MNHEY and CDR2 is SMNVEV (reference sequence). V shed 5 bases and J shed 1 base, with 12 bases lying between them. There are 15 residues in the CDR3. CDR3 protein: CASSPRGAAKNIQYF. The CDR3 bases are TGTGCCAGCAGTCCCCGGGGGGCGGCCAAAAACATTCAGTACTTC.

A single count supports this clone. CDR3 in DNA: TGTGCCAGCAGCCGGGACACAAACACTGAAGCTTTCTTT. It translates to CASSRDTNTEAFF. This chain joins TRBV7-9 and TRBJ1-1; maybe TRBD1 (6 bases). Trimming took 5 bases from V and 2 from J, leaving 9 bases between them. Germline V gene sequence: CDR1 SEHNR, CDR2 FQNEAQ (reference sequence). The length of the CDR3 is 13 residues.

The rearrangement joins TRBV4-3 to TRBJ2-1; TRBD2 agrees at 13 bases. The germline V gene has CDR1 LGHNA and CDR2 YSLEER. This CDR3 region has 17 residues. Losses at the gene ends were 4 bases for V and 5 bases for J; bases not matched to a gene: 8. The DNA for the CDR3 is TGCGCCAGCAGCCTCGGGACTAGCGGGATAATCGACAATGAGCAGTTCTTC. It encodes CASSLGTSGIIDNEQFF.

The rearrangement joins TRBV11-2 to TRBJ2-5; D possibly corresponds to TRBD1 (5 bases). Germline CDR1 reads SGHAT; CDR2 reads FQNNGV. The CDR3 is 15 residues long. Trimming left V 0 bases short and J 5 bases short, with 13 bases between. CDR3 region: CASSLEGLSGETQYF. CDR3 DNA sequence: TGTGCCAGCAGCTTAGAGGGGCTGTCCGGGGAGACCCAGTACTTC.

The chain carries TRBV7-2 and TRBJ1-5; 7 bases agree with TRBD1. V lost 0 bases and J lost 0; bases outside the gene matches: 2. The length of the CDR3 is 16 residues. Germline lookup yields CDR1 SGHTA and CDR2 FQGNSA. The CDR3 DNA reads TGTGCCAGCAGCTTAGCCGGGACAGATAGCAATCAGCCCCAGCATTTT. It specifies CASSLAGTDSNQPQHF.

The genes are TRBV9 and TRBJ1-2, with TRBD1 matching over 11 bases. After removal of 0 bases from V and 8 bases from J, the junction contained 3 bases not matched to a gene. The CDR3 is 14 residues long. Germline V gene data show CDR1 as SGDLS and CDR2 as YYNGEE. DNA for the CDR3: TGTGCCAGCAGCGTAGCCGGGACAGGGGGGGGCTACACCTTC. Encoded protein: CASSVAGTGGGYTF.

The rearrangement uses TRBV5-8 and TRBJ1-5, with D possibly being TRBD1 (6 bases). The germline V and J ends were trimmed by 0 bases and 1 base, with 11 bases remaining between them. The CDR3 is made up of 16 amino acids. Germline V lookup: CDR1 SGHTS, CDR2 YDEGEE. The chain's CDR3 is CASSLAGARSNQPQHF. CDR3 nucleotide sequence: TGTGCCAGCAGCTTGGCAGGGGCTAGGAGCAATCAGCCCCAGCATTTT.

This rearrangement joins TRBV4-1 to TRBJ2-7, with 9 bases matching TRBD1. The junction had 5 bases not matched to a gene; V was cut back by 2 bases and J by 3 bases. This CDR3 comprises 15 residues. Germline V gene lookup returns CDR1 MGHRA and CDR2 YSYEKL. The chain's CDR3 is CASSQPGQGDYEQYF. In DNA, the CDR3 is TGCGCCAGCAGCCAACCGGGACAGGGAGACTACGAGCAGTACTTC.

The rearrangement joins TRBV7-9 to TRBJ1-2, with D tentatively TRBD1 (6 bases). The germline V gene has CDR1 SEHNR and CDR2 FQNEAQ (reference sequence). The germline V and J ends were trimmed by 7 bases and 8 bases, with 20 bases remaining between them. The CDR3 runs 14 residues. The DNA for the CDR3 is TGTGCCAGCACCAAAGCGGGGGGCTCCTACGGCTACACCTTC. It translates to CASTKAGGSYGYTF.

This chain links TRBV5-6 with TRBJ1-6, with TRBD1 as a possible D gene (5 bases). The CDR3 runs to 13 residues. V was clipped by 3 bases and J by 8 bases, with 9 bases between them. CDR1 is SGHDT and CDR2 is YYEEEE in the germline V gene. This CDR3 reads CASSWGVYSPLHF. As DNA, the CDR3 is TGTGCCAGCAGCTGGGGGGTTTATTCACCCCTCCACTTT.